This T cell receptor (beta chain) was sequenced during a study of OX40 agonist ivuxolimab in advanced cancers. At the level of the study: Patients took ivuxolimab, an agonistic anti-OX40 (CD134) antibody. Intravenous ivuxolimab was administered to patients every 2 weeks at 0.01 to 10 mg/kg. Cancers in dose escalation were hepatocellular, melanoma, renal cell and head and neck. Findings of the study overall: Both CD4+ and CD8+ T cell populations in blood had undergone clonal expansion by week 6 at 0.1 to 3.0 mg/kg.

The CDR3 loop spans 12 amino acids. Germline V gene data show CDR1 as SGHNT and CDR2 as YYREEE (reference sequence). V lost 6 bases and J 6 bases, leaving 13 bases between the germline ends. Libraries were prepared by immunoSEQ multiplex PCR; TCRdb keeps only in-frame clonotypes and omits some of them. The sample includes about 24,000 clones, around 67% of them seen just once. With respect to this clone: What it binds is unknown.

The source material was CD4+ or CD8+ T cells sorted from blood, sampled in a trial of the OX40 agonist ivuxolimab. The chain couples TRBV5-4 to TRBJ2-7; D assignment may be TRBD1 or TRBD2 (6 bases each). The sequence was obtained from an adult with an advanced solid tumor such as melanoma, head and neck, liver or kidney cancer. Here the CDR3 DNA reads TGTGCCAGCAACAGAGGGGGAGGCGAGCAGTACTTC. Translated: CASNRGGGEQYF.